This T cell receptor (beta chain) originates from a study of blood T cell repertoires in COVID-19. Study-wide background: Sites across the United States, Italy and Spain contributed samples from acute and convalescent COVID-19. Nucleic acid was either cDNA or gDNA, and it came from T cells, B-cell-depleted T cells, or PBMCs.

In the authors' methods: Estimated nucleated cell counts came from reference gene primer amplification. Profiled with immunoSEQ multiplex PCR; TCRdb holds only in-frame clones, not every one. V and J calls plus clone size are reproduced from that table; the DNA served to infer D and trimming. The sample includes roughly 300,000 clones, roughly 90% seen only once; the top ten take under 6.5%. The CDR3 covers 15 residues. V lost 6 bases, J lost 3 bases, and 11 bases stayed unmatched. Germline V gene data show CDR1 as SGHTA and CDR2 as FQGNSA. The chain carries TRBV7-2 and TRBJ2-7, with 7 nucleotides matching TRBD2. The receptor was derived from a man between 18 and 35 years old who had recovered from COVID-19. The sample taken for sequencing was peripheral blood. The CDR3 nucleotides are TGTGCCAGCAGTTTAAACGCGGGGGTGAACTACGAGCAGTACTTC. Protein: CASSLNAGVNYEQYF.